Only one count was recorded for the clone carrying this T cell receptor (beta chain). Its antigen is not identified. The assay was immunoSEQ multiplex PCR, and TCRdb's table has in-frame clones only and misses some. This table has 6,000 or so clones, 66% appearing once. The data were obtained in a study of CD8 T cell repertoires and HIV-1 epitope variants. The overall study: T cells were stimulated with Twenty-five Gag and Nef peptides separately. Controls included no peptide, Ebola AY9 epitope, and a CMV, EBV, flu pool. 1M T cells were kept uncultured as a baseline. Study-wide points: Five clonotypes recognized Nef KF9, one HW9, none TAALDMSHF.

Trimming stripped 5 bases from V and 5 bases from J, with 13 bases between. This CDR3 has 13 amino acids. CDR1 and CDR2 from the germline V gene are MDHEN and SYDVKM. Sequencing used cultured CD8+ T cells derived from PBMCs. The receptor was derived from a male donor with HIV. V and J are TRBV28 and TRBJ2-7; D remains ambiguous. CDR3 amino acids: CASSGVDMDEQYF. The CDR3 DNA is TGTGCCAGCAGTGGGGTCGATATGGACGAGCAGTACTTC.